This T cell receptor (beta chain) was sequenced for a study of T-cell reconstitution after alpha-beta-depleted transplantation in children. The CDR3 totals 16 residues. Trimming took 4 bases from V and 0 from J; bases not matched to a gene: 5. Germline assignment: CDR1 MGHRA and CDR2 YSYEKL. During its preparation, the TCRbeta library received unique molecular identifiers. TCRdb reprocessed the PCR reads via MiXCR and lists one record per CDR3 protein. This table has around 370,000 distinct CDR3 sequences, about a tenth appearing once. Sequencing was performed on PBMCs from the stem cell graft donor, taken from the stem cell graft. The receptor comes from a human donor who donated a stem cell graft to a child with acute lymphoblastic leukemia. The chain carries TRBV4-1 and TRBJ2-3; 9 positions match TRBD2. This CDR3 is CASSPTSGRSTDTQYF. CDR3 DNA sequence: TGCGCCAGCAGCCCCACAAGCGGGAGGAGCACAGATACGCAGTATTTT.